This T cell receptor beta chain comes out of a study of CD8 T cells in ankylosing spondylitis (dated by TCRdb to between 2016 and 2019). The study in broad terms: The study set out to find disease-linked TCR variants by profiling T cell receptor beta repertoires in ankylosing spondylitis patients and healthy donors. Peripheral blood samples were taken, and synovial fluid was additionally collected from ankylosing spondylitis patients. The full study cohort comprised around 25 ankylosing spondylitis patients and roughly 110 healthy donors. Study-wide findings and limitations: The disease-linked clones had a CD8+ phenotype and were found at relatively low frequencies in peripheral blood. Some TCR beta motif variants had previously been reported in synovial fluid and blood of reactive arthritis patients, which suggested common disease-initiation mechanisms. Significant enrichment of the disease-linked clones was reported in matched synovial fluid samples from ankylosing spondylitis patients. Blood from ankylosing spondylitis patients appeared to be characterized by a TCR beta motif made up of under ten highly homologous amino acid variants.

For this clonotype: Its antigen specificity is not known. Per-base qualities were not stored, and no clone one base away is much larger.

The instrument was an Illumina HiSeq 2500. TCR beta libraries were prepared by quantitative 5'-RACE with molecular barcodes. Regarding the original processing steps: A new computational method based on a probabilistic model of VDJ rearrangement was used to identify disease-linked TCR variants. TCRdb reran the public reads through fastp at Q25 and MiXCR, keeping productive beta chains. Rows are combined by CDR3 protein, so each entry shows the most common genes and DNA. TCRdb's processing, not the authors', yielded these V and J calls. The sample includes 350,000 or so distinct CDR3 sequences, with 8% observed a single time. In total, the top ten clones hold 13% to 15% of the sample. The CDR3 numbers 18 residues from cysteine through phenylalanine. The kept DNA is CDR3 alone, 54 bases in frame from the first base. As encoded in the germline V gene, CDR1 is SQVTM while CDR2 is ANQGSEA. From V the trimming removes 0 bases and from J it removes 1 base, while the gene matches leave 12 bases of the junction unaccounted for.

The sequence is built from TRBV29-1 and TRBJ2-1, with 7 middle bases fitting TRBD1. The sequenced material came from blood, either unsorted or a sorted T cell fraction (not recorded which). The TCR sequence derives from a male donor with ankylosing spondylitis. CDR3 loop: CSVEEASQQGKSYNEQFF. The DNA sequence is given as TGCAGCGTTGAAGAGGCTAGTCAACAGGGGAAATCCTACAATGAGCAGTTCTTC.